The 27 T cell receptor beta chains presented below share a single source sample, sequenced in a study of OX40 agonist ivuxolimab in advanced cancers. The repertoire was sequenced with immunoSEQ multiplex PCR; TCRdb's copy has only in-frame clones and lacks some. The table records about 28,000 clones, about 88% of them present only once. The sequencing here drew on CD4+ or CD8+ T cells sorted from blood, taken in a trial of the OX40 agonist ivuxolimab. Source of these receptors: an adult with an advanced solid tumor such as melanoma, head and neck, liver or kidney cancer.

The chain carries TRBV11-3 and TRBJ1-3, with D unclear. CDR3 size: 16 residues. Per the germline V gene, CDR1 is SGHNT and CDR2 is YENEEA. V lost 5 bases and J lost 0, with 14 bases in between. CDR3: CASSPGGRSSGNTIYF. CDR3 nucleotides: TGTGCCAGCAGCCCAGGTGGGCGAAGCTCTGGAAACACCATATATTTT.

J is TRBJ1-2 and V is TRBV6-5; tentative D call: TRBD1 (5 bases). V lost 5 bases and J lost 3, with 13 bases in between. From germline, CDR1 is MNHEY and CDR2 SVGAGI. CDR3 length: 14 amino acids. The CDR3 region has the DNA TGTGCCAGCAGTCCGCAGACAGCTCACTATGGCTACACCTTC. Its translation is CASSPQTAHYGYTF.

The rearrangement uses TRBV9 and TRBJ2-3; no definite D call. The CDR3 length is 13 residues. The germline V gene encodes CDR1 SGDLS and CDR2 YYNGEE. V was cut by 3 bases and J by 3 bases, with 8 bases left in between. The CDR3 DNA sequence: TGTGCCAGCAGCGGACTGAGTACAGATACGCAGTATTTT. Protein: CASSGLSTDTQYF. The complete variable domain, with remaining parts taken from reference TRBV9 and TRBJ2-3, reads DSGVTQTPKHLITATGQRVTLRCSPRSGDLSVYWYQQSLDQGLQFLIQYYNGEERAKGNILERFSAQQFPDLHSELNLSSLELGDSALYFCASSGLSTDTQYFGPGTRLTVL.

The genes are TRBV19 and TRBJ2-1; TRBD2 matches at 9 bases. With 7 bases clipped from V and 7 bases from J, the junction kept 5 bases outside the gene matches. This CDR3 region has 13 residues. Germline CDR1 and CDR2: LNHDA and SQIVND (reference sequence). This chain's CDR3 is CASNGGRGNEQFF. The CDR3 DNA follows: TGTGCCAGTAATGGCGGGAGGGGAAATGAGCAGTTCTTC. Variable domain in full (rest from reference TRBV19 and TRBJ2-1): DGGITQSPKYLFRKEGQNVTLSCEQNLNHDAMYWYRQDPGQGLRLIYYSQIVNDFQKGDIAEGYSVSREKKESFPLTVTSAQKNPTAFYLCASNGGRGNEQFFGPGTRLTVL.

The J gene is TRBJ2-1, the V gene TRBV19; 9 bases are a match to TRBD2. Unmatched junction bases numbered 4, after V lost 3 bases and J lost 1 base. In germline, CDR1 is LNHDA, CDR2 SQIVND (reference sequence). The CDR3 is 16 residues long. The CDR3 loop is CASSIDSGRSYNEQFF. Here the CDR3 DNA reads TGTGCCAGTAGTATTGATAGCGGGAGATCCTACAATGAGCAGTTCTTC.

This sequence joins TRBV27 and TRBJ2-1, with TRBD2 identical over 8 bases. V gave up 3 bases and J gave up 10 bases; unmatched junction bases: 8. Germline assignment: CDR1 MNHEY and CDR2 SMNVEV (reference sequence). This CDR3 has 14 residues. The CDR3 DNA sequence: TGTGCCAGCAGTTTTGGCCTAGCGGGTCTCGAGCAGTTCTTC. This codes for CASSFGLAGLEQFF.

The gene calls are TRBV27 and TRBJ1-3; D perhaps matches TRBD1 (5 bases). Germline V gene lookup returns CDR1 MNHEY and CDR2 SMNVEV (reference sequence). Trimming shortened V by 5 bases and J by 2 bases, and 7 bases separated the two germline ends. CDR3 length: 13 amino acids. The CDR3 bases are TGTGCCAGCAGTCAGGGTACTGGAAACACCATATATTTT. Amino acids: CASSQGTGNTIYF.

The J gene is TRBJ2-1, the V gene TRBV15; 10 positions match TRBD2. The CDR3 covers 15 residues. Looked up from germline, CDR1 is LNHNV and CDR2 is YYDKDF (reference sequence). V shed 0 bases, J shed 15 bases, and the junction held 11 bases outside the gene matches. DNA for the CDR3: TGTGCCACCAGCAGAGAAAGGACTAGCGGTGGATTTCGGTTCTTC. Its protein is CATSRERTSGGFRFF.

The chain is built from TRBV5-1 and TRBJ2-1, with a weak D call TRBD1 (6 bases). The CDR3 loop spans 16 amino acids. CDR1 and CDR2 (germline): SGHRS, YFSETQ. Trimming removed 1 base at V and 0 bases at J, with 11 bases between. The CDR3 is CASSLPRDISYNEQFF. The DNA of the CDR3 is TGCGCCAGCAGCTTGCCCCGGGACATCTCCTACAATGAGCAGTTCTTC. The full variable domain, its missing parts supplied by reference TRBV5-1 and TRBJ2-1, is KAGVTQTPRYLIKTRGQQVTLSCSPISGHRSVSWYQQTPGQGLQFLFEYFSETQRNKGNFPGRFSGRQFSNSRSEMNVSTLELGDSALYLCASSLPRDISYNEQFFGPGTRLTVL.

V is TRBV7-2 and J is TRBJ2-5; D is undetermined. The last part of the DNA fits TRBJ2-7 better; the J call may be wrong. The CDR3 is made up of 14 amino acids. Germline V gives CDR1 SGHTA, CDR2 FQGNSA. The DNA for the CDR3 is TGTGCCAGCAGCTTAGGGGGATTTGGCTACGAGCAGTACTTC. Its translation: CASSLGGFGYEQYF.

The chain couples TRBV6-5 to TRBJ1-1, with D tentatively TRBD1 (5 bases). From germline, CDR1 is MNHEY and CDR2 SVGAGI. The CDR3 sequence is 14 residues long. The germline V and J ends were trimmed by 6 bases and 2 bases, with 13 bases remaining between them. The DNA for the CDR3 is TGTGCCAGCAGGGACACGCCGATAAACACTGAAGCTTTCTTT. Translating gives CASRDTPINTEAFF.

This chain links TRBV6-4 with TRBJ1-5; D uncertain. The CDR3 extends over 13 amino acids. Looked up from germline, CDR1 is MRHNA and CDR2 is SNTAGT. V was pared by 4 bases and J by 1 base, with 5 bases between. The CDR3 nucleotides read TGTGCCAGCAGTGTGGACAGCAATCAGCCCCAGCATTTT. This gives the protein CASSVDSNQPQHF.

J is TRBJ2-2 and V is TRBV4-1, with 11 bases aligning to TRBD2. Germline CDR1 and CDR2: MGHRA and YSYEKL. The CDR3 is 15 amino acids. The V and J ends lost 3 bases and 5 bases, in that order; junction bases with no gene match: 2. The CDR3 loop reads CASSQASGRTGELFF. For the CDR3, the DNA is TGCGCCAGCAGCCAGGCTAGCGGGAGGACCGGGGAGCTGTTTTTT.

CDR3: CASSQGTVGWTNTGELFF. The CDR3 DNA reads as TGTGCCAGCAGTCAAGGGACAGTTGGATGGACGAACACCGGGGAGCTGTTTTTT. The rearrangement joins TRBV6-1 to TRBJ2-2, with 7 bases matching TRBD1. With V trimmed by 5 bases and J by 0 bases, 12 bases remained unmatched. This CDR3 has 18 amino acids. Germline loops: CDR1 MNHNS, CDR2 SASEGT.

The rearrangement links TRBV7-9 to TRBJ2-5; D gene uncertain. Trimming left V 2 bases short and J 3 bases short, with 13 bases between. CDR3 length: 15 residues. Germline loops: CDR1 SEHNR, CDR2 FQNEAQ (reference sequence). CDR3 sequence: CASSLLLGSEETQYF. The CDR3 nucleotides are TGTGCCAGCAGCTTACTGCTGGGCTCGGAAGAGACCCAGTACTTC.

For the CDR3, the DNA is TGTGCCAGCAGCTTGTCAGGGGGCGCCGGAAACACCATATATTTT. Amino acids: CASSLSGGAGNTIYF. The chain joins TRBV5-4 to TRBJ1-3; 8 bases are a match to TRBD1. Germline trimming cut 1 base from V and 4 bases from J; bases unmatched to any gene: 4. Germline V CDR1 and CDR2: SGHNT, YYREEE (reference sequence). There are 15 residues in the CDR3.

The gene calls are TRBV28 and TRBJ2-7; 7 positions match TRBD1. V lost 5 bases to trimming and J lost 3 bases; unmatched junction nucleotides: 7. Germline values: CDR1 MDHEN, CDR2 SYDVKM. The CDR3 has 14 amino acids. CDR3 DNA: TGTGCCAGCAGTGCCGGGACAGCCTACTACGAGCAGTACTTC. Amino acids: CASSAGTAYYEQYF.

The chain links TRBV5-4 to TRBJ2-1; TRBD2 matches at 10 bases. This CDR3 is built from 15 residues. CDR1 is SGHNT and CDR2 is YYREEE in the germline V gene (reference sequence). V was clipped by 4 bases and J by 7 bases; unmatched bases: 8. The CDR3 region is CASSPTSGKGNEQFF. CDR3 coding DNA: TGTGCCAGCAGCCCCACTAGCGGGAAGGGGAATGAGCAGTTCTTC.

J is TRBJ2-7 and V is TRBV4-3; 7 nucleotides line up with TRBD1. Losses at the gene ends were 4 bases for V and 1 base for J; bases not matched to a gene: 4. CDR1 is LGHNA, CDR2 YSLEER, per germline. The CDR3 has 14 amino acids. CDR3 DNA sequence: TGCGCCAGCAGCCCTTACAGGGGATCCTACGAGCAGTACTTC. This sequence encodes CASSPYRGSYEQYF.

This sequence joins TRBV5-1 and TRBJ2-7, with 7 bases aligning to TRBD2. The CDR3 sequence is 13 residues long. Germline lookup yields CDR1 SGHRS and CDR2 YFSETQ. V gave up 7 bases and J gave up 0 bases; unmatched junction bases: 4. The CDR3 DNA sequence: TGCGCCAGCTCGAGGGAGGGCTCCTACGAGCAGTACTTC. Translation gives CASSREGSYEQYF.

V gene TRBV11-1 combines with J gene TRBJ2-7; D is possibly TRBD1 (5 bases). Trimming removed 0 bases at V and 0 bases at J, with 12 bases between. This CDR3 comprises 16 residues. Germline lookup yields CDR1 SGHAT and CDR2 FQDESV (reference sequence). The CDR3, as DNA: TGTGCCAGCAGCTTAGCGGCAGGGATGAGCTCCTACGAGCAGTACTTC. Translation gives CASSLAAGMSSYEQYF.

CDR3: CASSLATEMNTEAFF. Here the CDR3 DNA reads TGTGCCAGCAGCCTCGCGACAGAGATGAACACTGAAGCTTTCTTT. The V gene is TRBV4-2, the J gene TRBJ1-1; D is perhaps TRBD1 (5 bases). The length of the CDR3 is 15 residues. Per the germline V gene, CDR1 is LGHNA and CDR2 is YNFKEQ. Trimming took off 4 bases at V and 0 bases at J, with 12 bases between the two ends.

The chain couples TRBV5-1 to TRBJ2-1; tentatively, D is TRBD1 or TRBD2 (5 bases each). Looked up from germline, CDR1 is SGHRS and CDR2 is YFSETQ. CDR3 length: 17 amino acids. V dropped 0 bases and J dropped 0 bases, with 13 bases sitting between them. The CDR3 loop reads CASSLGLGDPSYNEQFF. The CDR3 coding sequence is TGCGCCAGCAGCTTGGGGCTCGGGGACCCCTCCTACAATGAGCAGTTCTTC.

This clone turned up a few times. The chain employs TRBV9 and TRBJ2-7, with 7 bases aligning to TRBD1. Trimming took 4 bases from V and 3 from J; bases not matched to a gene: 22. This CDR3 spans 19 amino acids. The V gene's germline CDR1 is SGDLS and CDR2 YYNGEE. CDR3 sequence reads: CASSPTDYGTADSDYEQYF. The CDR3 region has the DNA TGTGCCAGCAGCCCGACAGACTACGGGACAGCGGATTCCGACTACGAGCAGTACTTC.

In DNA form, the CDR3 reads TGTGCCAGCAGCTTAGCGTTCTCTAGCGGTGCTTGGGAGCAGTACTTC. Its protein product is CASSLAFSSGAWEQYF. This rearrangement joins TRBV7-6 to TRBJ2-5, with TRBD2 matching over 7 bases. The CDR3 is 16 amino acids. Germline CDR1 is SGHVS and CDR2 is FNYEAQ. V dropped 0 bases and J dropped 11; count of bases not matched to a gene: 15.

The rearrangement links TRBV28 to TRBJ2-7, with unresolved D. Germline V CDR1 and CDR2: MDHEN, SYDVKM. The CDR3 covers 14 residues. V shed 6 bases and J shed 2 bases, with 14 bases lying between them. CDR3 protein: CASSYPIATYEQYF. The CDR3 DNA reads TGTGCCAGCAGCTACCCCATTGCGACCTACGAGCAGTACTTC.

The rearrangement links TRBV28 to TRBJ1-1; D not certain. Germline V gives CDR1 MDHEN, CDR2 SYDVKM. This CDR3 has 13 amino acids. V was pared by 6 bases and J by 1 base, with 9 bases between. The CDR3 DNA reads TGTGCCAGCAGGCTTTTCCCGAACACTGAAGCTTTCTTT. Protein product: CASRLFPNTEAFF.